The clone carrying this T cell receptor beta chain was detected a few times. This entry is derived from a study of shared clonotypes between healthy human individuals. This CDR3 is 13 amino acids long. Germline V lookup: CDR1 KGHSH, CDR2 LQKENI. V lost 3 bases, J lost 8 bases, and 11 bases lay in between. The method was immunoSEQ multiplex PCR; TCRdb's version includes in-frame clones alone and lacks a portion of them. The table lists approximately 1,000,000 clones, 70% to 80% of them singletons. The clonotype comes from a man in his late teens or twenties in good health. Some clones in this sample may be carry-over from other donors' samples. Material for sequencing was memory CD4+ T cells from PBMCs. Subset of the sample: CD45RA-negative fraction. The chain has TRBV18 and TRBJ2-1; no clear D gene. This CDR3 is CASSPPENYEQFF. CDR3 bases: TGTGCCAGCTCACCCCCGGAGAATTATGAGCAGTTCTTC. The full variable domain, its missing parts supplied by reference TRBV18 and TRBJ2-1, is NAGVMQNPRHLVRRRGQEARLRCSPMKGHSHVYWYRQLPEEGLKFMVYLQKENIIDESGMPKERFSAEFPKEGPSILRIQQVVRGDSAAYFCASSPPENYEQFFGPGTRLTVL.